The present TCR beta chain was sequenced within a study of shared clonotypes between healthy human individuals. In its sample, this clone was seen once. Some clones are missing from TCRdb's copy, which holds only in-frame ones; the method was immunoSEQ multiplex PCR. The sample holds around 2.1 million clones, roughly 95% seen once. Deletions cut 0 bases from V and 2 bases from J, with 13 bases between. CDR1 LNHNV and CDR2 YYDKDF come from the germline V gene (reference sequence). CDR3 length equals 16 residues. The source of this sequence is a man between 18 and 35 years old in good health. V and J are TRBV15 and TRBJ1-1; D is possibly TRBD1 (5 bases). Sequencing was carried out using naive CD4+ T cells sorted from blood. Subset indicated: CD45RA+ positively selected. CDR3 region: CATSRETGRINTEAFF. The CDR3 DNA sequence: TGTGCCACCAGCAGAGAAACAGGCAGGATCAACACTGAAGCTTTCTTT.